This is a list of T cell receptor beta chains from one sample in a study of blood T cell repertoires in COVID-19. Profiling relied on immunoSEQ multiplex PCR, and the TCRdb table lists in-frame clones only, not all of them. Of around 200,000 clones in the sample, 88% were seen once. The sequencing input was peripheral blood. These receptors all stem from a man between 18 and 29 years old with active or convalescent COVID-19. Each CDR3 is given with its conserved first and last residue. A D gene is named only where the DNA matches it firmly. Expanded clones get a size class; other rows say once, few or many, or leave the size out.

j_call: TRBJ2-1
v_call: TRBV5-1
cdr3_length: 16
clone_size: -
d_call: TRBD2
cdr3_nt: TGCGCCAGCAGCTTCCGGACTAGCGGGGGGGCCCGGGAGCAGTTCTTC
cdr3_aa: CASSFRTSGGAREQFF

j_call: TRBJ2-5
v_call: TRBV27
cdr3_length: 15
clone_size: -
d_call: TRBD2
cdr3_nt: TGTGCCAGCAGTCCCGGGACTAGCGGACAAGAGACCCAGTACTTC
cdr3_aa: CASSPGTSGQETQYF

j_call: TRBJ1-5
v_call: TRBV30
cdr3_length: 14
clone_size: -
d_call: -
cdr3_nt: TGTGCCTGGAGTCGGGACACTTCGACTCAGCCCCAGCATTTT
cdr3_aa: CAWSRDTSTQPQHF

j_call: TRBJ2-1
v_call: TRBV5-8
cdr3_length: 15
clone_size: -
d_call: -
cdr3_nt: TGTGCCAGCAGCCCCGGGACAAATTCCTACAATGAGCAGTTCTTC
cdr3_aa: CASSPGTNSYNEQFF

j_call: TRBJ2-7
v_call: TRBV5-6
cdr3_length: 12
clone_size: -
d_call: TRBD2
cdr3_nt: TGTATTAGCGGGAGGAGGACCTACGAGCAGTACTTC
cdr3_aa: CISGRRTYEQYF

j_call: TRBJ1-2
v_call: TRBV19
cdr3_length: 12
clone_size: -
d_call: -
cdr3_nt: TGTGCCAGTAGTATAATGGGAGATGGCTACACCTTC
cdr3_aa: CASSIMGDGYTF

j_call: TRBJ1-2
v_call: TRBV4-1
cdr3_length: 16
clone_size: -
d_call: -
cdr3_nt: TGCGCCAGCAGCCAACCACCCGGGACTTTTAGGTATGGCTACACCTTC
cdr3_aa: CASSQPPGTFRYGYTF

j_call: TRBJ1-4
v_call: TRBV30
cdr3_length: 14
clone_size: -
d_call: TRBD1
cdr3_nt: TGTGCCTGGACCGATGGGACAGGGGTTGAAAAACTGTTTTTT
cdr3_aa: CAWTDGTGVEKLFF

j_call: TRBJ1-2
v_call: TRBV28
cdr3_length: 13
clone_size: -
d_call: -
cdr3_nt: TGTGCCAGCGGAACCGACAGGTCAGGGGGCTACACCTTC
cdr3_aa: CASGTDRSGGYTF

j_call: TRBJ1-1
v_call: TRBV25-1
cdr3_length: 13
clone_size: few
d_call: -
cdr3_nt: TGTGCCAGCAGTGCCCAGGGGTACACTGAAGCTTTCTTT
cdr3_aa: CASSAQGYTEAFF

j_call: TRBJ2-3
v_call: TRBV7-3
cdr3_length: 14
clone_size: -
d_call: -
cdr3_nt: TGTGCCAGCAGCTTAAATGCGCTAGCAGATACGCAGTATTTT
cdr3_aa: CASSLNALADTQYF

j_call: TRBJ2-3
v_call: TRBV29-1
cdr3_length: 12
clone_size: -
d_call: -
cdr3_nt: TGCAGCGTTGAAGCAGATACAGATACGCAGTATTTT
cdr3_aa: CSVEADTDTQYF

j_call: TRBJ2-7
v_call: TRBV4-2
cdr3_length: 16
clone_size: -
d_call: -
cdr3_nt: TGTGCCAGCAGCCCAACAAGAGCCCGGGCCGGGAACGAGCAGTACTTC
cdr3_aa: CASSPTRARAGNEQYF

j_call: TRBJ2-7
v_call: TRBV18
cdr3_length: 15
clone_size: -
d_call: -
cdr3_nt: TGTGCCAGCTCACCACCGAATCGAGGGTCCTACGAGCAGTACTTC
cdr3_aa: CASSPPNRGSYEQYF

j_call: TRBJ2-7
v_call: TRBV13
cdr3_length: 14
clone_size: -
d_call: -
cdr3_nt: TGTGCCAGCAGCTTCCAGCGGTCCTCCTACGAGCAGTACTTC
cdr3_aa: CASSFQRSSYEQYF

j_call: TRBJ1-2
v_call: TRBV5-1
cdr3_length: 18
clone_size: -
d_call: TRBD1
cdr3_nt: TGCGCCAGCAGCTCGATCCGGGACAGCCTCCTATTTAACTATGGCTACACCTTC
cdr3_aa: CASSSIRDSLLFNYGYTF

j_call: TRBJ1-2
v_call: TRBV2
cdr3_length: 12
clone_size: -
d_call: -
cdr3_nt: TGTGCCAGCAGGGGGGAGGGACAATCCGCCACCTTC
cdr3_aa: CASRGEGQSATF

j_call: TRBJ2-1
v_call: TRBV7-6
cdr3_length: 15
clone_size: -
d_call: TRBD2
cdr3_nt: TGTGCCAGCAGCTTAGTAGCGGGGCAATACAATGAGCAGTTCTTC
cdr3_aa: CASSLVAGQYNEQFF

j_call: TRBJ1-1
v_call: TRBV27
cdr3_length: 15
clone_size: -
d_call: -
cdr3_nt: TGTGCCAGCAGTGGACAGACAGGTGGAGTCACTGAAGCTTTCTTT
cdr3_aa: CASSGQTGGVTEAFF